This TCR beta chain was sequenced for a study of T cells in Graves' hyperthyroidism and ophthalmopathy. Study-level results: Blood shared most expanded thyroid clonotypes above 0.001.

Using RNA transcripts as the source, TCR beta CDR3 regions were amplified. With the HTBI primer set, the TCR CDR3 went through a first round of RT-PCR. TCRdb called the multiplex PCR reads again in MiXCR, with one record for every CDR3 protein. In the table there are about 600,000 distinct CDR3 sequences, around 15% of which are singletons. The CDR3 contains 16 residues. The germline V gene has CDR1 SGHRS and CDR2 YFSETQ. This clonotype occurred a few times. Its antigen is not known. Given a much more abundant clone one base away, this may be a read error. The study based diagnoses on clinical symptoms, serum thyroxine and TRAb, thyroid ultrasound and orbital computed tomography.

The specimen was blood. This clonotype originated in a woman in her forties or fifties with Graves' ophthalmopathy. This rearrangement joins TRBV5-1 to TRBJ2-1; TRBD2 matches at 9 bases. CDR3 loop: CANSLAGASGVSEQFF. The CDR3 DNA sequence: TGCGCCAACAGCTTGGCCGGGGCTAGCGGGGTGAGTGAGCAGTTCTTC.